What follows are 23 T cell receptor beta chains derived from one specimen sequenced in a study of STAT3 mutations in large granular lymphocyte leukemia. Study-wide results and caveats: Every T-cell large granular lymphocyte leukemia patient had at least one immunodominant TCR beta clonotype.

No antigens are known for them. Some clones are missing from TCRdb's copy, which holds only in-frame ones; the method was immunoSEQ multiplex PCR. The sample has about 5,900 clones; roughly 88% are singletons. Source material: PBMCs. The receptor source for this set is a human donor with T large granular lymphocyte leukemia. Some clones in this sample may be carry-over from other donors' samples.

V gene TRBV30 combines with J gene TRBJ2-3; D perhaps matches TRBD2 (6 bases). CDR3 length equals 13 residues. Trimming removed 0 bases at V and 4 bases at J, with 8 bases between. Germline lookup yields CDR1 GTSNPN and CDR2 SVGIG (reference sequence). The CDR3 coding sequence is TGTGCCTGGAGTGTCAGGGAGGCAGATACGCAGTATTTT. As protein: CAWSVREADTQYF.

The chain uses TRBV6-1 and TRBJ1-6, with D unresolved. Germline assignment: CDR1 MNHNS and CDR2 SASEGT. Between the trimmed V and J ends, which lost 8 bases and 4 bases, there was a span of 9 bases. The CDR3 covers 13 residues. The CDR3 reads CASDSGYNSPLHF. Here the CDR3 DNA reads TGTGCCAGCGATTCTGGATATAATTCACCCCTCCACTTT.

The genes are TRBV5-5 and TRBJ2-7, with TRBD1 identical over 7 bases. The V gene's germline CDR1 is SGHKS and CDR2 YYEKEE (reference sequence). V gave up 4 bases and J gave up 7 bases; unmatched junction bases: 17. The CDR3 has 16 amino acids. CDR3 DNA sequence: TGTGCCAGCAGCGTTGGACGGGACAGACCTTTTAGGGAGCAGTACGTC. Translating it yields CASSVGRDRPFREQYV.

CDR3 coding DNA: TGTGCCAGCAGCTTAGGCGAGCGGGGCGAGCAGTACTTC. Its protein is CASSLGERGEQYF. The rearrangement links TRBV11-1 to TRBJ2-7; 7 nucleotides line up with TRBD2. The CDR3 spans 13 residues. Germline V gene sequence: CDR1 SGHAT, CDR2 FQDESV (reference sequence). Trimming cost V 1 base and J 6 bases; bases outside gene matches: 3.

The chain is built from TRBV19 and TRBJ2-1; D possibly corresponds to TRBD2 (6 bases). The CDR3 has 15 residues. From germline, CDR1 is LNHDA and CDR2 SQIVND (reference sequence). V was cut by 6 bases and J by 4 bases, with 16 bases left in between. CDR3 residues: CASSPTRGVYNEQFF. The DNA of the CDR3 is TGTGCCAGTAGCCCGACCCGCGGGGTGTACAATGAGCAGTTCTTC.

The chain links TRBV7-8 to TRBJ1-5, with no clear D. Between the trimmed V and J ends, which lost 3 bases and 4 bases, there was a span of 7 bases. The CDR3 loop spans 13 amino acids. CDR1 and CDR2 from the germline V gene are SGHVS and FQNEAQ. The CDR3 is CASSLSTNQPQHF. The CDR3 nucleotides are TGTGCCAGCAGCTTGAGCACTAATCAGCCCCAGCATTTT.

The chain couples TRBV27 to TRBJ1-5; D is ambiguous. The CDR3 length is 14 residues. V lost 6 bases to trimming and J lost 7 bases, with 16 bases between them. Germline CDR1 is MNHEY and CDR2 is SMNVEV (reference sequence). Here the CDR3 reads CASSQGPAAQPQHF. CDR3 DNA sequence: TGTGCCAGCAGCCAAGGGCCCGCGGCGCAGCCCCAGCATTTT.

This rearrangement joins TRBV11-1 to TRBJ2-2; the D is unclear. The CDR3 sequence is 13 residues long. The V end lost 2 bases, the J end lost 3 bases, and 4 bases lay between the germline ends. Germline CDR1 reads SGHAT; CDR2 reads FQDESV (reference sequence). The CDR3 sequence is CASSLPDTGELFF. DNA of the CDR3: TGTGCCAGCAGCTTACCTGACACCGGGGAGCTGTTTTTT.

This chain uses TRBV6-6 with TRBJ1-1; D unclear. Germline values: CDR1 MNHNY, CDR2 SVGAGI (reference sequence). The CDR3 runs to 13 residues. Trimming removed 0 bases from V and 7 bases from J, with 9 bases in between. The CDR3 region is CASSYSNGLEAFF. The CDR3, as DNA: TGTGCCAGCAGTTACTCGAATGGGCTTGAAGCTTTCTTT.

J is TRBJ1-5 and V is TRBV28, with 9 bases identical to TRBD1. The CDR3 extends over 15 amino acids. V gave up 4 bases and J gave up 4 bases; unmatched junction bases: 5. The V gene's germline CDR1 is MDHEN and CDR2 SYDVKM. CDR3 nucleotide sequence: TGTGCCAGCAGTTCCCCGGGACAGGGAAATCAGCCCCAGCATTTT. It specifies CASSSPGQGNQPQHF. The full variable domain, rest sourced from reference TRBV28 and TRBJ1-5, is DVKVTQSSRYLVKRTGEKVFLECVQDMDHENMFWYRQDPGLGLRLIYFSYDVKMKEKGDIPEGYSVSREKKERFSLILESASTNQTSMYLCASSSPGQGNQPQHFGDGTRLSIL.

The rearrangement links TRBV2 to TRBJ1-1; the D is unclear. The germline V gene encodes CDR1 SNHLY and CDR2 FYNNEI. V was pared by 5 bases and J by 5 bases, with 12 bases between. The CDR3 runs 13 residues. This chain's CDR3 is CASSTKGGTEAFF. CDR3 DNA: TGTGCCAGCAGTACTAAGGGAGGTACTGAAGCTTTCTTT.

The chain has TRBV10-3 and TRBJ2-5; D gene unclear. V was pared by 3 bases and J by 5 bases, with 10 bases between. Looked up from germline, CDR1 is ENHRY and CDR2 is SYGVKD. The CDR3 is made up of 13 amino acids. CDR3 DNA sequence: TGTGCCATCAGTGATGATAGTGGGGAGACCCAGTACTTC. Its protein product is CAISDDSGETQYF.

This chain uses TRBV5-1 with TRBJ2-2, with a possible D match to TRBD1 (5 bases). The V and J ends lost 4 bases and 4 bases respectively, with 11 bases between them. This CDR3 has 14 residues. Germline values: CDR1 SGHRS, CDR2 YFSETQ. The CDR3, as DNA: TGCGCCAGCAGCCTGCAGGGTGTCACCGGGGAGCTGTTTTTT. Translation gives CASSLQGVTGELFF.

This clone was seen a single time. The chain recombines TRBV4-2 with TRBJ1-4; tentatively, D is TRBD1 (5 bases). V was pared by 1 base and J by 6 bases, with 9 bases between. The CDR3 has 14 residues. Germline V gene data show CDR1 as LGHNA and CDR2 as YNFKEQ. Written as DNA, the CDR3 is TGTGCCAGCAGCCAAGGCAGGGTGTATGAAAAACTGTTTTTT. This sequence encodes CASSQGRVYEKLFF.

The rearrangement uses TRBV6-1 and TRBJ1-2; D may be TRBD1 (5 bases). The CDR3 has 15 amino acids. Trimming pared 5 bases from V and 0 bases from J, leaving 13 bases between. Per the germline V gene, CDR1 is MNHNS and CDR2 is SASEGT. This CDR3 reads CASSLVGPANYGYTF. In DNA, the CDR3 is TGTGCCAGCAGTCTAGTGGGGCCAGCTAACTATGGCTACACCTTC.

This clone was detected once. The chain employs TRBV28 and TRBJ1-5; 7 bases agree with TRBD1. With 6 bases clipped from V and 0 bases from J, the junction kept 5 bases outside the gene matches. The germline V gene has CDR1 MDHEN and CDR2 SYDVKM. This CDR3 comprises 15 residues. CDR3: CASRTGVYSNQPQHF. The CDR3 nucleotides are TGTGCCAGCAGAACAGGGGTTTATAGCAATCAGCCCCAGCATTTT.

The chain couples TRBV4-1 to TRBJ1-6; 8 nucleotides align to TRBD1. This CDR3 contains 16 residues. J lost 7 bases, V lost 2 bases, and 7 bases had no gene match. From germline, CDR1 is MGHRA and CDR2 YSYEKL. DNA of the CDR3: TGCGCCAGCAGCCAACTCCAGGGGGCGCGGAATTCACCCCTCCACTTT. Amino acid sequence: CASSQLQGARNSPLHF.

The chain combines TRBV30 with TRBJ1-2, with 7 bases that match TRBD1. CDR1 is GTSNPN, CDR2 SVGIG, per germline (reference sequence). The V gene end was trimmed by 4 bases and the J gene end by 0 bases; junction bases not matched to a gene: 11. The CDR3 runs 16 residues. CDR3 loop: CAWNTLGTASNYGYTF. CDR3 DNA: TGTGCCTGGAACACACTCGGGACAGCCTCTAACTATGGCTACACCTTC. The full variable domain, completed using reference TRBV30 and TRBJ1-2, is SQTIHQWPATLVQPVGSPLSLECTVEGTSNPNLYWYRQAAGRGLQLLFYSVGIGQISSEVPQNLSASRPQDRQFILSSKKLLLSDSGFYLCAWNTLGTASNYGYTFGSGTRLTVV.

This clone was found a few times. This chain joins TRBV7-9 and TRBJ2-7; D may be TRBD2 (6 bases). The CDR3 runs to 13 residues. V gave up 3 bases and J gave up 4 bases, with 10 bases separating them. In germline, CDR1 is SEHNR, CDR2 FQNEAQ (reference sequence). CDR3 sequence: CASSLSGVYEQYF. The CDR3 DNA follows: TGTGCCAGCAGCTTGTCGGGGGTGTACGAGCAGTACTTC.

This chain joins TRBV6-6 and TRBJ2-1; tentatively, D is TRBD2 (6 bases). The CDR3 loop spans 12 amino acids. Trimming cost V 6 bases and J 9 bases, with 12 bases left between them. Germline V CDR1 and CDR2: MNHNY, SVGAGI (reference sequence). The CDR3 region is CASSIGGSEQFF. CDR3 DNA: TGTGCCAGCAGCATCGGAGGGTCTGAGCAGTTCTTC.

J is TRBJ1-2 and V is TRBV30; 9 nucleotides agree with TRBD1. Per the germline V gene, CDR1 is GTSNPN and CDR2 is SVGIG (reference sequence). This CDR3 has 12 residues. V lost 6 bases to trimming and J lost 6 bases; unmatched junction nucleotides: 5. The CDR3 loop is CACRDRADGYTF. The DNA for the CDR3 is TGTGCCTGCCGGGACAGGGCAGATGGCTACACCTTC. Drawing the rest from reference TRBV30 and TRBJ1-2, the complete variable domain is SQTIHQWPATLVQPVGSPLSLECTVEGTSNPNLYWYRQAAGRGLQLLFYSVGIGQISSEVPQNLSASRPQDRQFILSSKKLLLSDSGFYLCACRDRADGYTFGSGTRLTVV.

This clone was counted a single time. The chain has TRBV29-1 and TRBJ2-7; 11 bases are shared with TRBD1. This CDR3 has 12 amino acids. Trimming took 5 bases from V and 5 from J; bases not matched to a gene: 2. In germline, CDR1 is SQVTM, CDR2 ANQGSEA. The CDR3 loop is CSVRTGGNEQYF. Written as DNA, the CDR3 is TGCAGCGTTCGGACAGGGGGCAACGAGCAGTACTTC.

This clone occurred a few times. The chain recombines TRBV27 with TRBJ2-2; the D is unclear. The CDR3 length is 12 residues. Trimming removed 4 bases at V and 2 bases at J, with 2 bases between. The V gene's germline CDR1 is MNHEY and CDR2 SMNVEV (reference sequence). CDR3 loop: CASSYNTGELFF. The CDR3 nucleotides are TGTGCCAGCAGTTACAACACCGGGGAGCTGTTTTTT.